Included here is one T cell receptor beta chain sequence, with context. One end of the junction is discordant with germline, which a read error may explain. The sample belongs to a study of cytomegalovirus exposure and HLA in healthy donors. CDR1 is SGHTA and CDR2 is FQGNSA in the germline V gene. CDR3 length equals 13 residues. With 60 Vbeta and 13 Jbeta primers, the PCR was carried out. Generated by immunoSEQ multiplex PCR, the TCRdb table keeps only in-frame clones and is missing some. The sample lists roughly 140,000 clones; around 73% were seen once. The TCR originated in a female donor in good health and CMV-seronegative. Material for sequencing was PBMCs. This chain connects TRBV7-2 to TRBJ2-7; D may be TRBD1 (6 bases). The CDR3 nucleotides are TGTGCCAGCAGCTTAGCGCTGGCGGCCAGCCAGGGGTTC. Encoded protein: CASSLALAASQGF.